A selection of T cell receptor beta chains follows, all from one sample in a study of metastatic and nonmetastatic thyroid tumors. TCRdb reanalyzed the PCR reads via MiXCR. The sample holds about 27,000 clones; about 15% are singletons and the top ten take around 16%. Sequencing used blood. All receptors derive from a male donor with papillary thyroid cancer or a benign thyroid nodule (not recorded which). Some clones in this sample may be carry-over from other donors' samples. Both conserved end residues are part of each CDR3. D genes are given only for firm matches. Not all rows give a size; the values are once, few, many and, for expanded clones, a class.

V	J	size	D	CDR3	DNA
TRBV5-5	TRBJ2-1	many	-	CASSQNSHDNEQFF	TGTGCCAGCAGCCAAAATTCCCACGACAATGAGCAGTTCTTC
TRBV29-1	TRBJ1-3	many	TRBD1	CSGGQGGSGNTIYF	TGCAGCGGGGGACAGGGGGGCTCTGGAAACACCATATATTTT
TRBV12-3/TRBV12-4	TRBJ2-1	many	-	CASSLGGTTYNEQFF	TGTGCCAGCAGTTTGGGCGGGACCACCTACAATGAGCAGTTCTTC
TRBV27	TRBJ1-2	many	-	CASSFAGTVYGYTF	TGTGCCAGCAGTTTTGCCGGGACGGTCTATGGCTACACCTTC
TRBV2	TRBJ2-5	many	TRBD1	CASRGVTGAVQETQYF	TGTGCCAGCAGGGGCGTTACAGGGGCCGTTCAAGAGACCCAGTACTTC
TRBV19	TRBJ1-1	many	-	CASSIGALHGDTEAFF	TGTGCCAGTAGTATAGGGGCCCTACATGGGGACACTGAAGCTTTCTTT
TRBV6-1	TRBJ2-2	few	TRBD2	CASSETSGNTGELFF	TGTGCCAGCAGTGAGACTAGCGGGAACACCGGGGAGCTGTTTTTT
TRBV5-6	TRBJ2-7	many	TRBD2	CASSPGLAGDWYEQYF	TGTGCCAGCAGCCCAGGACTAGCGGGAGATTGGTACGAGCAGTACTTC
TRBV10-1	TRBJ2-2	many	TRBD2	CASSEGGGRTGELFF	TGCGCCAGCAGTGAAGGCGGGGGGCGCACCGGGGAGCTGTTTTTT
TRBV19	TRBJ2-7	many	TRBD1	CASRGDSYEQYF	TGTGCCAGTAGAGGGGACAGCTACGAGCAGTACTTC
TRBV30	TRBJ2-4	-	-	CAWGGDIQYF	TGTGCCTGGGGGGGAGACATTCAGTACTTC
TRBV5-1	TRBJ1-4	many	-	CASSLQPGRGGGEKLFF	TGCGCCAGCAGCTTGCAGCCCGGCCGGGGGGGAGGTGAAAAACTGTTTTTT
TRBV12-5	TRBJ2-7	many	-	CASGTSASTGRNEQYF	TGTGCTAGTGGTACGTCCGCCTCCACAGGGCGCAACGAGCAGTACTTC
TRBV5-1	TRBJ2-3	once	TRBD2	CASSLSAGVVDTQYF	TGCGCCAGCAGCCTGTCTGCGGGAGTGGTAGATACGCAGTATTTT
TRBV2	TRBJ2-7	many	-	CASNRGGSYEQYF	TGTGCCAGCAATCGGGGAGGCTCCTACGAGCAGTACTTC
TRBV20-1	TRBJ2-3	many	TRBD2	CSARDQGTSMGNTQYF	TGCAGTGCTAGAGATCAAGGGACTAGCATGGGGAATACGCAGTATTTT
TRBV19	TRBJ1-1	many	-	CASSLYTEAFF	TGTGCCAGTAGTCTGTACACTGAAGCTTTCTTT
TRBV6-1	TRBJ1-5	-	-	CASSPGGVTGPQHF	TGTGCCAGCAGCCCCGGGGGAGTGACTGGTCCCCAGCATTTT
TRBV19	TRBJ1-5	many	TRBD1	CASSSRQGGVQPQHF	TGTGCCAGTAGTAGTCGACAGGGAGGGGTTCAGCCCCAGCATTTT
TRBV5-6	TRBJ1-5	many	TRBD1	CASSLTGGAQPQHF	TGTGCCAGCAGCTTGACAGGGGGCGCTCAGCCCCAGCATTTT
TRBV12-3/TRBV12-4	TRBJ2-7	medium-sized	-	CASSSTHEQYF	TGTGCCAGCAGTTCAACCCACGAGCAGTACTTC
TRBV5-1	TRBJ1-3	many	TRBD1	CASSLGTGGTGNTIYF	TGCGCCAGCAGCTTGGGGACAGGGGGAACTGGAAACACCATATATTTT
TRBV4-2	TRBJ2-3	-	-	CASSLRASDTQYF	TGTGCCAGCAGCCTTCGGGCATCAGATACGCAGTATTTT
TRBV6-1	TRBJ2-1	many	TRBD2	CASRGVMNEQFF	TGTGCCAGCCGGGGGGTGATGAATGAGCAGTTCTTC
TRBV29-1	TRBJ1-1	many	-	CSVVGVVNTEAFF	TGCAGCGTTGTGGGGGTGGTGAACACTGAAGCTTTCTTT
TRBV3-1	TRBJ1-1	many	-	CASSLGGAGTEAFF	TGTGCCAGCAGCCTTGGGGGGGCGGGCACTGAAGCTTTCTTT
TRBV13	TRBJ1-3	-	-	CASSLRTPSGNTIYF	TGTGCCAGCAGCTTGCGGACCCCCTCTGGAAACACCATATATTTT
TRBV6-2/TRBV6-3	TRBJ2-5	many	TRBD2	CASTQRVGGETQYF	TGTGCCAGCACCCAACGAGTGGGAGGGGAGACCCAGTACTTC
TRBV27	TRBJ2-7	few	-	CASSPGLLPTYELYF	TGTGCCAGCAGTCCTGGACTATTACCCACCTACGAGCTGTACTTC
TRBV7-6	TRBJ1-5	many	TRBD1	CASSPGTGQYSNQPQHF	TGTGCCAGCAGCCCAGGGACAGGGCAATATAGCAATCAGCCCCAGCATTTT
TRBV6-2/TRBV6-3	TRBJ1-2	few	-	CASSYPGTATF	TGTGCCAGCAGTTACCCTGGGACTGCGACCTTC
TRBV20-1	TRBJ1-6	many	-	CSATEATYNSPLHF	TGCAGTGCTACCGAGGCCACCTATAATTCACCCCTCCACTTT
TRBV30	TRBJ1-3	once	TRBD1	CAWSAGQGTDGNTIYF	TGTGCCTGGAGTGCGGGACAGGGTACAGATGGAAACACCATATATTTT
TRBV9	TRBJ2-1	-	-	CASSVSGGNEQFF	TGTGCCAGCAGCGTATCAGGTGGGAATGAGCAGTTCTTC
TRBV12-3/TRBV12-4	TRBJ2-2	many	-	CASSLSGRDTGELFF	TGTGCCAGCAGTTTATCTGGACGGGACACCGGGGAGCTGTTTTTT
TRBV7-3	TRBJ2-3	many	-	CASSLTGGADTQYF	TGTGCCAGCAGCTTAACGGGGGGAGCAGATACGCAGTATTTT
TRBV20-1	TRBJ2-1	many	TRBD2	CSASLGVAGIHNEQFF	TGCAGTGCTAGCCTCGGGGTAGCGGGAATCCACAATGAGCAGTTCTTC
TRBV20-1	TRBJ2-5	many	TRBD1	CSARSDRTSEETQYF	TGCAGTGCTAGATCGGACAGGACTTCTGAAGAGACCCAGTACTTC
TRBV5-1	TRBJ1-1	-	-	CASSGGRWRGAFF	TGCGCCAGCAGCGGGGGACGGTGGCGGGGAGCTTTCTTT
TRBV3-1	TRBJ1-2	many	TRBD1	CASSQEAGGAGHYGYTF	TGTGCCAGCAGCCAAGAGGCAGGGGGCGCCGGGCACTATGGCTACACCTTC
TRBV7-2	TRBJ2-7	-	-	CASSLAGTRLRAEQYF	TGTGCCAGCAGCTTAGCCGGGACTCGCCTACGAGCGGAGCAGTACTTC
TRBV6-5	TRBJ2-3	many	TRBD2	CASSYSPAGVTDTQYF	TGTGCCAGCAGTTACTCGCCAGCGGGGGTCACAGATACGCAGTATTTT
TRBV6-1	TRBJ1-1	-	TRBD1	CASSEGNRGWRLNTEAFF	TGTGCCAGCAGTGAGGGAAACAGGGGGTGGAGGTTGAACACTGAAGCTTTCTTT
TRBV29-1	TRBJ1-3	many	-	CSTKQGNTIYF	TGCAGCACAAAACAGGGAAACACCATATATTTT
TRBV6-6	TRBJ2-3	many	TRBD2	CASSYSGTSGSFTDTQYF	TGTGCCAGCAGTTATTCCGGGACTAGCGGGAGTTTCACAGATACGCAGTATTTT
TRBV12-3/TRBV12-4	TRBJ1-2	-	-	CASIQSWGADYYGYTF	TGTGCCAGCATCCAATCATGGGGAGCCGACTACTATGGCTACACCTTC
TRBV5-4	TRBJ1-4	many	TRBD1	CASRDRGSTNEKLFF	TGTGCCAGCCGGGACAGGGGATCAACTAATGAAAAACTGTTTTTT
TRBV2	TRBJ2-5	many	TRBD2	CASRPDGRVQETQYF	TGTGCCAGCAGGCCGGACGGGAGGGTCCAAGAGACCCAGTACTTC
TRBV11-1	TRBJ2-2	-	-	CASSSHSVVNTGELFF	TGTGCCAGCAGCTCCCATTCCGTGGTTAACACCGGGGAGCTGTTTTTT
TRBV11-2	TRBJ2-7	-	-	CASSLSGQSSEPYF	TGTGCCAGCAGCTTAAGTGGGCAGTCCTCCGAGCCGTACTTC
TRBV28	TRBJ1-3	many	-	CASSPVPGQPLGNTIYF	TGTGCCAGCAGTCCAGTCCCGGGGCAGCCTCTCGGAAACACCATATATTTT
TRBV6-1	TRBJ1-1	many	-	CASSAYTDTEAFF	TGTGCCAGCAGTGCGTACACCGACACTGAAGCTTTCTTT
TRBV25-1	TRBJ1-5	-	-	CAISESVVLDQPQHF	TGTGCCATCAGTGAATCAGTGGTCCTCGATCAGCCCCAGCATTTT
TRBV6-5	TRBJ2-3	many	TRBD2	CASSYRSGEPTDTQYF	TGTGCCAGCAGTTACAGGAGCGGGGAGCCCACAGATACGCAGTATTTT
TRBV5-1	TRBJ2-5	many	-	CASSLEAAGGETQYF	TGCGCCAGCAGCTTGGAGGCGGCAGGAGGAGAGACCCAGTACTTC
TRBV7-3	TRBJ2-7	many	-	CARPQAETGYEQYF	TGTGCCAGGCCCCAAGCGGAGACGGGCTACGAGCAGTACTTC
TRBV20-1	TRBJ2-1	many	-	CSATGGGGSWDEQFF	TGCAGTGCTACCGGGGGCGGCGGGAGTTGGGATGAGCAGTTCTTC